This T cell receptor beta chain was sequenced for a study of T cell responses to AZD1222 COVID-19 vaccine. At the level of the study: Doses given second, at about 4 or about 12 weeks, were pooled.

Germline loops: CDR1 SNHLY, CDR2 FYNNEI. The CDR3 consists of 12 residues. V dropped 5 bases and J dropped 8; count of bases not matched to a gene: 1. Repertoires were generated with immunoSEQ multiplex PCR, while TCRdb's copy carries only in-frame clones and drops some. Altogether approximately 160,000 clones are present, under 95% being singletons, with the ten largest covering approximately 4.7%. The rearrangement uses TRBV2 and TRBJ2-2, with 8 nucleotides matching TRBD1. The sequence derives from an adult in good health. The material was peripheral blood, obtained on day 0 of AZD1222 vaccination. The CDR3 DNA reads TGTGCCAGCAGTCGGACAGGGGGGGAGCTGTTTTTT. Protein sequence: CASSRTGGELFF.